This paragraph reports one TCR beta chain. The sample originates from a study of shared clonotypes between healthy human individuals. Data came from immunoSEQ multiplex PCR; TCRdb stores just in-frame clones and leaves some out. The top ten hold 0.36% of the sample, which has 2,500,000 or so clones, more than 85% seen once. V gave up 1 base and J gave up 11 bases; unmatched junction bases: 13. Germline V CDR1 and CDR2: KGHSH, LQKENI. This CDR3 has 16 amino acids. The origin of this receptor is a man aged 18 to 29 in good health. Some clones in this sample may be carry-over from other donors' samples. This sequence joins TRBV18 and TRBJ1-5, with 8 bases lining up with TRBD1. Specimen: naive CD4+ T cells from PBMCs. The sample's subset: CD45RA+ positively selected. CDR3 nucleotide sequence: TGTGCCAGCTCACCACTAAGGACAGGGATTCATTCGTCCCAGCATTTT. It is translated as CASSPLRTGIHSSQHF.